The clone carrying this T cell receptor (beta chain) was recorded a few times. Its specificity is not known. Patients underwent thyroid surgery, and none had received any treatment before it. This sample was taken from a study of metastatic and nonmetastatic thyroid tumors. This CDR3 comprises 15 residues. V was pared by 4 bases and J by 1 base, with 5 bases of the junction left unmatched. Whole-study results and caveats: Benign nodules were reported to have significantly lower TCR beta diversity than malignant thyroid tumors, in blood and tumor.

Original data processing: CDR3 differences across clinicopathological groups were used to build a distant-metastasis classifier for papillary thyroid cancer. TCRdb ran MiXCR on the PCR reads. The authors' filters were not applied to this entry. The sample includes under 8,500 clones, over 15% of them seen just once. This rearrangement joins TRBV12-3 or TRBV12-4 to TRBJ2-5; TRBD1 matches at 8 bases. The TCR comes from a male donor with papillary thyroid cancer or a benign thyroid nodule (not recorded which). Some clones in this sample may be carry-over from other donors' samples. Sequenced input: adjacent normal tissue. The CDR3 here is CASSWTGYGQETQYF. DNA for the CDR3: TGTGCCAGCAGTTGGACAGGGTACGGCCAAGAGACCCAGTACTTC.